This T cell receptor beta chain comes out of a study of cytomegalovirus exposure and HLA in healthy donors. General observations from the study: A list of 164 TCR beta chains associated with cytomegalovirus was given.

As for this clone: Its antigen is still unknown.

PCR was performed using 60 Vbeta and 13 Jbeta primers. Repertoires were generated with immunoSEQ multiplex PCR, while TCRdb's copy carries only in-frame clones and drops some. The sample holds 150,000 to 200,000 clones, roughly 80% seen once. The CDR3 runs 13 residues. Germline lookup yields CDR1 MNHEY and CDR2 SMNVEV (reference sequence). The V and J ends lost 5 bases and 2 bases respectively, with 7 bases between them. The TCR originated in a man aged 55 to 70 in good health and CMV-seronegative. The sample consisted of PBMCs. This chain links TRBV27 with TRBJ1-5, with D uncertain. The CDR3 sequence: CASSQYGNQPQHF. The CDR3 nucleotides are TGTGCCAGCAGTCAGTACGGCAATCAGCCCCAGCATTTT.